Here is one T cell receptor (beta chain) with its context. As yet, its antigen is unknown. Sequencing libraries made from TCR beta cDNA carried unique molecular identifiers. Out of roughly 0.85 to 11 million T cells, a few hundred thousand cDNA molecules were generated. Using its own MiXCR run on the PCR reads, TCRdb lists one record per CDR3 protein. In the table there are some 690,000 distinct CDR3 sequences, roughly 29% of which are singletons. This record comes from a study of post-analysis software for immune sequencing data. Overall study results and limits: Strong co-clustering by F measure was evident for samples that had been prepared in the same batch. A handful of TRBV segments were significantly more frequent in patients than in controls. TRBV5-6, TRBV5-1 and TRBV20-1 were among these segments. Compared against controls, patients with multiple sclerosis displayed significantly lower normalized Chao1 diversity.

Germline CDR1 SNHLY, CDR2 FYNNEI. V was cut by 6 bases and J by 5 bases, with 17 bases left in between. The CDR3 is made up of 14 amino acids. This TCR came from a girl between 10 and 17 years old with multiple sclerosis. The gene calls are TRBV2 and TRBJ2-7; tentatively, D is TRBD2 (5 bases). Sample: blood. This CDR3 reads CASRNTGSPHEQYF. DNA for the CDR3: TGTGCCAGCAGAAACACGGGATCGCCCCACGAGCAGTACTTC.